This entry lists 4 T cell receptor beta chains sequenced from one sample in a study of control samples from healthy donors and cancer patients. Produced via immunoSEQ multiplex PCR; TCRdb's table is partial and in-frame only. This sample has about 65,000 clones, with 90% found just once. Sequenced sample: PBMCs. Receptor source: a woman aged 50 to 65 with colorectal cancer.

V usage is TRBV20-1 and J usage is TRBJ2-7, with unresolved D. The CDR3 contains 11 residues. V was clipped by 8 bases and J by 2 bases, with 10 bases between them. Germline loops: CDR1 DFQATT, CDR2 SNEGSKA (reference sequence). This CDR3 is CSPRDTYEQYF. In nucleotides, the CDR3 is TGCAGTCCCCGTGATACCTACGAGCAGTACTTC.

V gene TRBV29-1 combines with J gene TRBJ2-2; tentative D call: TRBD2 (6 bases). Trimming shortened V by 6 bases and J by 6 bases, and 17 bases separated the two germline ends. The germline V gene has CDR1 SQVTM and CDR2 ANQGSEA. The CDR3 runs to 14 residues. CDR3 region: CSVPLVGGSGELFF. In DNA form, the CDR3 reads TGCAGCGTGCCCCTAGTTGGAGGGTCCGGGGAGCTGTTTTTT.

The chain carries TRBV3-1 (or the pseudogene TRBV3-2) and TRBJ1-3, with 7 bases matching TRBD1. The CDR3 runs to 16 residues. With 2 bases clipped from V and 4 bases from J, the junction kept 8 bases outside the gene matches. Germline CDR1 and CDR2: LGHDT and YNNKEL (reference sequence). This chain's CDR3 is CASSQNQQGSGNTIYF. As DNA, the CDR3 is TGTGCCAGCAGCCAAAACCAACAGGGGTCCGGAAACACCATATATTTT.

The rearrangement joins TRBV6-6 to TRBJ2-2; D could derive from TRBD1 or TRBD2 (5 bases each). CDR3 length: 15 amino acids. CDR1 MNHNY and CDR2 SVGAGI come from the germline V gene (reference sequence). V was shortened by 2 bases and J by 4 bases, with 11 bases between the two germline ends. The CDR3 sequence is CASSYGGFRTGELFF. CDR3 nucleotides: TGTGCCAGCAGTTACGGGGGTTTTCGCACCGGGGAGCTGTTTTTT.